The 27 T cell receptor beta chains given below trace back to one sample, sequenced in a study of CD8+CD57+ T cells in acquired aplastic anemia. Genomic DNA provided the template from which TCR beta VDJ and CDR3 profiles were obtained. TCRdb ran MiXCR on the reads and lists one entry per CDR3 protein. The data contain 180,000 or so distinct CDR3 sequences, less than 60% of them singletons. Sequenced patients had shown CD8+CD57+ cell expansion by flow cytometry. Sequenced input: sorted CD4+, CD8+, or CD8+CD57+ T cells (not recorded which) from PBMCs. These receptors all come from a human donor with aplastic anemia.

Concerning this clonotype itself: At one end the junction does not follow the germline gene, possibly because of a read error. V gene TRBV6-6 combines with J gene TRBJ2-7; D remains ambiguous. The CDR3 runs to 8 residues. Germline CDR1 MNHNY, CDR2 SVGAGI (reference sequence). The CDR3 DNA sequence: TGTGCCAGCAGGTCATCGGACTTC. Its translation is CASRSSDF.

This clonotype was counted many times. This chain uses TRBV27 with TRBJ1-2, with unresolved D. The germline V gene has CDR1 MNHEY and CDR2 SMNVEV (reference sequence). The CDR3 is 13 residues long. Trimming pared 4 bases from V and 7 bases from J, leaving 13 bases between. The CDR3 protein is CASSSRPLAGYTF. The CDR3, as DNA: TGTGCCAGCAGTTCCCGCCCATTAGCTGGCTACACCTTC.

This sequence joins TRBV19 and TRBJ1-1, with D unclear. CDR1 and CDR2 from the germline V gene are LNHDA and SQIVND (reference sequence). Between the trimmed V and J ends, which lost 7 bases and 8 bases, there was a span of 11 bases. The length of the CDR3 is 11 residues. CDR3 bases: TGTGCCAGTATTTCGAAGGGCGAAGCTTTCTTT. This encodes CASISKGEAFF.

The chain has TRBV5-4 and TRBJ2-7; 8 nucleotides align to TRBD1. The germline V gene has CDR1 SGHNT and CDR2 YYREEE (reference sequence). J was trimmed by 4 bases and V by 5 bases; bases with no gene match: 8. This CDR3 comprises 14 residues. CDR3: CASSATRQGYEQYF. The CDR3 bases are TGTGCCAGCAGTGCTACAAGACAGGGGTACGAGCAGTACTTC.

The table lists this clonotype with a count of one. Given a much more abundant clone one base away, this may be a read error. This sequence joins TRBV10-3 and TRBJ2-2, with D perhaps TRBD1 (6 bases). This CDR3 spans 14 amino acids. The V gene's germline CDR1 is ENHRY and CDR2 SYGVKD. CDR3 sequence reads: CAISEQGGTRELFF. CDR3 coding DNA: TGTGCCATCAGTGAACAGGGTGGCACCCGGGAGCTGTTTTTT.

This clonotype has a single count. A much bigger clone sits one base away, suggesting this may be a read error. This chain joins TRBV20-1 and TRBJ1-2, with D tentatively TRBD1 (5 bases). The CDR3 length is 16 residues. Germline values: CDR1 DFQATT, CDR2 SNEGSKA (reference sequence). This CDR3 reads CSAGDIWDLTNYGYTF. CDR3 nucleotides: TGCAGTGCTGGAGATATATGGGACCTAACTAACTATGGCTACACCTTC.

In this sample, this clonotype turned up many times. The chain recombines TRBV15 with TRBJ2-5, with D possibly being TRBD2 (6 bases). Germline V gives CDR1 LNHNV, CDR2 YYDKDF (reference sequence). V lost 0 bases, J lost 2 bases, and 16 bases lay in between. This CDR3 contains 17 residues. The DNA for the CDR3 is TGTGCCACCAGCAGAGATGGTACCGGGAGTTCTCAAGAGACCCAGTACTTC. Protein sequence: CATSRDGTGSSQETQYF.

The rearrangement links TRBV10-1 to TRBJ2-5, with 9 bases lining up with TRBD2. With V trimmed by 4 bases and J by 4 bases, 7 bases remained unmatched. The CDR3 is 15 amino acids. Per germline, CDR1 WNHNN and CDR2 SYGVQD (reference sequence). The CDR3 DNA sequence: TGCGCCAGCAGTGCTTCTAGCGGGAATGCAGAGACCCAGTACTTC. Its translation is CASSASSGNAETQYF.

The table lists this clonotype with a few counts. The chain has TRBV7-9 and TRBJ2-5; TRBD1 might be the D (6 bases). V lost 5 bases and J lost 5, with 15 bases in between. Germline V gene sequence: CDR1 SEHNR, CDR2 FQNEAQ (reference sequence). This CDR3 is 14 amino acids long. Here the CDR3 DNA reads TGTGCCAGCAGCCCAAGGACAGCACGGGAGACCCAGTACTTC. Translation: CASSPRTARETQYF.

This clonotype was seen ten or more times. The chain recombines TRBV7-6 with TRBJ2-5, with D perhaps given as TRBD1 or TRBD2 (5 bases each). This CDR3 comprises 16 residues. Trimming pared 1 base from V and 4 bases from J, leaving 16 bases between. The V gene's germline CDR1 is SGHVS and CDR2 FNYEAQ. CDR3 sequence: CASSLGGSARGETQYF. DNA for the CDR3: TGTGCCAGCAGCTTAGGAGGTAGTGCGAGGGGAGAGACCCAGTACTTC.

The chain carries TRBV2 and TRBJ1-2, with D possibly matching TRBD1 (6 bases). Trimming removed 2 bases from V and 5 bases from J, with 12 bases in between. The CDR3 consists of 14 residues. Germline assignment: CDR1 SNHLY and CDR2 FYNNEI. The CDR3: CASSELDSGYGYTF. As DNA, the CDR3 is TGTGCCAGCAGTGAATTGGACAGTGGTTATGGCTACACCTTC.

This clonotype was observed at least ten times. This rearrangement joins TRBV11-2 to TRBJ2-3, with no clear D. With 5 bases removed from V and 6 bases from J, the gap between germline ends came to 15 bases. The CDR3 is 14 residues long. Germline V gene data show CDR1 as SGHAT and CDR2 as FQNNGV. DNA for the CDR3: TGTGCCAGCAGCCCCTCTCCCGTTCGGGATACGCAGTATTTT. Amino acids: CASSPSPVRDTQYF.

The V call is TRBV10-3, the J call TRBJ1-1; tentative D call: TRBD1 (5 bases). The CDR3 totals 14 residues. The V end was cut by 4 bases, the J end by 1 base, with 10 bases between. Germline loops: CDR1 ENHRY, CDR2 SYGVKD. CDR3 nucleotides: TGTGCCATCAGTGCTAGGACAACGAACACTGAAGCTTTCTTT. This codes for CAISARTTNTEAFF.

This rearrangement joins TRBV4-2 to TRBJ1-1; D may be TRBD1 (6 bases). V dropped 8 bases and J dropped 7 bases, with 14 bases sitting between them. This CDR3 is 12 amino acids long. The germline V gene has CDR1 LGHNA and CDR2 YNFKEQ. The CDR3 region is CASVYRAGEAFF. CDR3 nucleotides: TGTGCCAGCGTCTACAGGGCGGGTGAAGCTTTCTTT.

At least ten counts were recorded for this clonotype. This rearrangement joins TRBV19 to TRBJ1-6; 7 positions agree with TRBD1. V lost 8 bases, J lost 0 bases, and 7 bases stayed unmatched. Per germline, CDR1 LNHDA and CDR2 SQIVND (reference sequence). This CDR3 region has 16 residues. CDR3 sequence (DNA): TGTGCCAGTCGCAGACAGGGCGGCTCCTATAATTCACCCCTCCACTTT. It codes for CASRRQGGSYNSPLHF. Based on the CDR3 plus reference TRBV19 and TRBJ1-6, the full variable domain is DGGITQSPKYLFRKEGQNVTLSCEQNLNHDAMYWYRQDPGQGLRLIYYSQIVNDFQKGDIAEGYSVSREKKESFPLTVTSAQKNPTAFYLCASRRQGGSYNSPLHFGNGTRLTVT.

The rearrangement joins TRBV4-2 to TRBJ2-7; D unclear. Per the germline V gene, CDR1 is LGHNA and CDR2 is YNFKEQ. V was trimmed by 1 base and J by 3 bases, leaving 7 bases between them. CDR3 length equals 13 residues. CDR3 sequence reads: CASSQGERYEQYF. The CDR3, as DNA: TGTGCCAGCAGCCAAGGGGAACGCTACGAGCAGTACTTC.

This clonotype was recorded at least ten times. The CDR3 coding sequence is TGTGCCAGCTCGACAGTCCCAAATGGCTACACCTTC. As protein: CASSTVPNGYTF. This chain uses TRBV12-3 or TRBV12-4 with TRBJ1-2, with D possibly being TRBD1 (5 bases). This CDR3 has 12 residues. Trimming cost V 8 bases and J 6 bases, with 13 bases left between them.

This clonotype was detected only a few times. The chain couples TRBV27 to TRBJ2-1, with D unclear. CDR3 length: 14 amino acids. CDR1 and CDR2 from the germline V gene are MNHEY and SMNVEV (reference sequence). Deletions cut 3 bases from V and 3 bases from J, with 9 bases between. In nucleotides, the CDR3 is TGTGCCAGCAGTTTGAATTCCTTCTACAATGAGCAGTTCTTC. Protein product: CASSLNSFYNEQFF.

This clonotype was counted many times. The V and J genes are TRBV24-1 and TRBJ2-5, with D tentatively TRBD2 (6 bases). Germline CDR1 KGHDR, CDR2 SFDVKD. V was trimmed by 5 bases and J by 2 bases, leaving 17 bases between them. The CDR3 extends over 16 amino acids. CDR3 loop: CATSGRDFTLQETQYF. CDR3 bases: TGTGCCACCAGTGGCCGGGACTTTACTCTTCAAGAGACCCAGTACTTC.

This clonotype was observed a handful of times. The CDR3 region has the DNA TGTGCCAGCAGTGATGCGGGAGGAGCCCTTGAGCAGTTCTTC. Residues: CASSDAGGALEQFF. V gene TRBV25-1 combines with J gene TRBJ2-1; 8 nucleotides line up with TRBD2. The CDR3 totals 14 residues. CDR1 is MGHDK, CDR2 SYGVNS, per germline. V was pared by 3 bases and J by 9 bases, with 7 bases of the junction left unmatched. The variable domain in full, with the rest retrieved from reference TRBV25-1 and TRBJ2-1, is EADIYQTPRYLVIGTGKKITLECSQTMGHDKMYWYQQDPGMELHLIHYSYGVNSTEKGDLSSESTVSRIRTEHFPLTLESARPSHTSQYLCASSDAGGALEQFFGPGTRLTVL.

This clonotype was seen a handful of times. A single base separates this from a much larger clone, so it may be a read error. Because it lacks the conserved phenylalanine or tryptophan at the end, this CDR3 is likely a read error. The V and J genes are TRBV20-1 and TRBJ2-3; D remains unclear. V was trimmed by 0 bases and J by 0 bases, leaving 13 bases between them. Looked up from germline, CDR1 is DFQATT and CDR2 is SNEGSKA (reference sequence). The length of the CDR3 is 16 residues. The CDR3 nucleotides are TGCAGTGCTAGAGATCCACAAGGCCTCAGCACAGATACGCAGTATTCT. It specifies CSARDPQGLSTDTQYS.

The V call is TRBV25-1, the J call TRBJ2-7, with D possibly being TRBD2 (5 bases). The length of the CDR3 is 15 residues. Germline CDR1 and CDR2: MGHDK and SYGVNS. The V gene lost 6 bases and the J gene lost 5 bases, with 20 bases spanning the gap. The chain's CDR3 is CASSPLGEIWDEQYF. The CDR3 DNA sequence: TGTGCCAGCAGCCCTCTTGGGGAGATTTGGGACGAGCAGTACTTC.

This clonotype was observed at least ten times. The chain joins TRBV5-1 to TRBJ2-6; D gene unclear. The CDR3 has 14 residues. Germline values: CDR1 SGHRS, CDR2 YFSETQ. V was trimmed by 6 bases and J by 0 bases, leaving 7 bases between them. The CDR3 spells CASMIPSGANVLTF. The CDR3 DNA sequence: TGCGCCAGCATGATTCCCTCTGGGGCCAACGTCCTGACTTTC.

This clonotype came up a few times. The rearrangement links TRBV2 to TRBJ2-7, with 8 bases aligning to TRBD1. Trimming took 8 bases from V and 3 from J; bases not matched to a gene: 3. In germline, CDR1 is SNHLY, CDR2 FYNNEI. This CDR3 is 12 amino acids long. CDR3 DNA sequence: TGTGCCAGCTGTGGACAGGGCTACGAGCAGTACTTC. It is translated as CASCGQGYEQYF.

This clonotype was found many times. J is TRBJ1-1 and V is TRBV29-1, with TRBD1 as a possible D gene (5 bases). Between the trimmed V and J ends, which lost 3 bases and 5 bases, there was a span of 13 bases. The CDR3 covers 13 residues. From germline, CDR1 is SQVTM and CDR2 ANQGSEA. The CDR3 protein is CSVDGRVLTEAFF. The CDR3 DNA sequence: TGCAGCGTTGACGGCAGGGTGTTAACTGAAGCTTTCTTT.

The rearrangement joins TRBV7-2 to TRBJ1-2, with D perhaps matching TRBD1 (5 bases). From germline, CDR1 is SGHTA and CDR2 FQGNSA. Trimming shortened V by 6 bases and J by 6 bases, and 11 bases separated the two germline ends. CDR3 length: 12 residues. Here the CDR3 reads CASRGGGDGYTF. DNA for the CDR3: TGTGCCAGCAGAGGAGGAGGGGATGGCTACACCTTC.

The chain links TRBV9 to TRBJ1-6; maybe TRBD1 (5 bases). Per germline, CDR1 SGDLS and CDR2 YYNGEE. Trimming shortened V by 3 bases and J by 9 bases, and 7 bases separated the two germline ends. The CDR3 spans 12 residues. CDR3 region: CASSGGFSPLHF. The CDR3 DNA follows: TGTGCCAGCAGCGGGGGCTTTTCACCCCTCCACTTT.